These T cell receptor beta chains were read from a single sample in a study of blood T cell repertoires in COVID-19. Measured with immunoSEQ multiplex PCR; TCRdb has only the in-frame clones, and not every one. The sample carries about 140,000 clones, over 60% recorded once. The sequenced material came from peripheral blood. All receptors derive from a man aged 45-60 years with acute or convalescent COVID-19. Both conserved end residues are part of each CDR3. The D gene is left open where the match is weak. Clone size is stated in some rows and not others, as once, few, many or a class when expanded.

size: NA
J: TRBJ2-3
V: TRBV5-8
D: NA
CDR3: CASRRGSTDTQYF
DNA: TGTGCCAGCAGACGGGGGAGCACAGATACGCAGTATTTT

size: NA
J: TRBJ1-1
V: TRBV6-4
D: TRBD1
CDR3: CASRDTDRGTEAFF
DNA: TGTGCCAGCAGAGACACGGACAGGGGGACTGAAGCTTTCTTT

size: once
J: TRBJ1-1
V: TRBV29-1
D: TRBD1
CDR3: CSALDLQGEAFF
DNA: TGCAGCGCCCTAGACCTACAGGGGGAAGCTTTCTTT

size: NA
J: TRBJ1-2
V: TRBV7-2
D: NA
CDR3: CASRQGGGYTF
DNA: TGTGCCAGCAGACAGGGCGGTGGCTACACCTTC

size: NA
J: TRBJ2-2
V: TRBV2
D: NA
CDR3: CASSEQAGTNTGELFF
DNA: TGTGCCAGCAGTGAGCAGGCAGGGACAAACACCGGGGAGCTGTTTTTT

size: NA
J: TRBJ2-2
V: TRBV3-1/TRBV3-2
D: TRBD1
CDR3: CAGRQGNAGELFF
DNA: TGTGCCGGCAGACAGGGGAACGCCGGGGAGCTGTTTTTT

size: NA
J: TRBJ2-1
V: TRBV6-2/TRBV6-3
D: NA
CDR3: CASSYPPVEQFF
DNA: TGTGCCAGCAGTTACCCGCCGGTGGAGCAGTTCTTC

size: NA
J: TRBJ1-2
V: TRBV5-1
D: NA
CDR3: CASSLDGGNYNYGYTF
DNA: TGCGCCAGCAGCTTGGATGGAGGCAATTACAACTATGGCTACACCTTC

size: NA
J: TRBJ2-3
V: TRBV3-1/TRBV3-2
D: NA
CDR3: CASSIWTGTDTQYF
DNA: TGTGCCAGCAGCATCTGGACAGGCACAGATACGCAGTATTTT

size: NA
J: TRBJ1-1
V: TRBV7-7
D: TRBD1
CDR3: CASSLRQGTEAFF
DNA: TGTGCCAGCAGCCTTCGACAGGGAACTGAAGCTTTCTTT

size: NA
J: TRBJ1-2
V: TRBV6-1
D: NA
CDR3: CASTERGRGNYGYTF
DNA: TGTGCCAGCACTGAAAGGGGTAGAGGCAACTATGGCTACACCTTC

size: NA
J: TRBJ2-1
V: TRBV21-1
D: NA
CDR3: CASSKFLSGVQMMNEQFF
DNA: TGTGCCAGCAGCAAGTTCCTGAGCGGGGTACAGATGATGAATGAGCAGTTCTTC

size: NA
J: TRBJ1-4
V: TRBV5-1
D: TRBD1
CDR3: CASSLTGQGLFF
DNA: TGCGCCAGCAGCTTGACGGGACAGGGACTGTTTTTT

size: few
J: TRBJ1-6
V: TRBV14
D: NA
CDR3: CASSGGSSYNSPLHF
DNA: TGTGCCAGCAGTGGAGGGAGCTCCTATAATTCACCCCTCCACTTT

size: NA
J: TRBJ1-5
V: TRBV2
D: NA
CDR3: CASSEVGAGRPQHF
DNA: TGTGCCAGCAGTGAAGTGGGGGCGGGTCGACCCCAGCATTTT

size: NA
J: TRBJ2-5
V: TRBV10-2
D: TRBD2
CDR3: CASRGLAGEETQYF
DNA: TGCGCCAGCAGAGGACTAGCGGGGGAAGAGACCCAGTACTTC

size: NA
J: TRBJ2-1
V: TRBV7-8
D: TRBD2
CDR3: CASSLLTGVIAGGRNEQFF
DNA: TGTGCCAGCAGCTTATTGACAGGGGTGATAGCGGGGGGGCGCAATGAGCAGTTCTTC

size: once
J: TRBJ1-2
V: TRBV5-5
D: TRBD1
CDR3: CASSPGTGGIYGYTF
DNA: TGTGCCAGCAGCCCCGGGACAGGGGGCATCTATGGCTACACCTTC

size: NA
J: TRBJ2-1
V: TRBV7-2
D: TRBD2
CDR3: CASSLASGTSGLYNEQFF
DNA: TGTGCCAGCAGCTTAGCATCCGGGACTAGCGGCCTTTACAATGAGCAGTTCTTC

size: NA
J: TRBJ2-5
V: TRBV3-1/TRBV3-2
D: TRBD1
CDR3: CASSPTGGVKTQYF
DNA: TGTGCCAGCAGCCCGACAGGGGGCGTAAAGACCCAGTACTTC

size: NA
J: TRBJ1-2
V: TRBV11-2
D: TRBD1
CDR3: CASSSLTGGQAYGYTF
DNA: TGTGCCAGCAGCTCTTTGACAGGGGGGCAAGCCTATGGCTACACCTTC

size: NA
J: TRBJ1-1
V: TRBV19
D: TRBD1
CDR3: CASSFRGVNTEAFF
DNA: TGTGCCAGTAGCTTCAGGGGGGTTAACACTGAAGCTTTCTTT

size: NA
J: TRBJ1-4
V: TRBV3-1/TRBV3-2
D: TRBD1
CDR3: CASSPMGTGEDEKLFF
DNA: TGTGCCAGCAGCCCCATGGGGACAGGGGAGGACGAAAAACTGTTTTTT

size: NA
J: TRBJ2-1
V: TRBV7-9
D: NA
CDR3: CASTETRIGYNEQFF
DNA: TGTGCCAGCACCGAAACTAGAATTGGCTACAATGAGCAGTTCTTC

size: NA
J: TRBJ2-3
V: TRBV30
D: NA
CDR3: CAWSIRGSTDTQYF
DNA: TGTGCCTGGAGTATCCGGGGGAGCACAGATACGCAGTATTTT

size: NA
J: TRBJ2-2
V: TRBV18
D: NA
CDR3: CASSPLGGVTGELFF
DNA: TGTGCCAGCTCACCACTCGGGGGTGTCACCGGGGAGCTGTTTTTT

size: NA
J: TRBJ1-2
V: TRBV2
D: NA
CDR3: CASSVRDTYGYTF
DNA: TGTGCCAGCAGTGTAAGGGACACTTATGGCTACACCTTC

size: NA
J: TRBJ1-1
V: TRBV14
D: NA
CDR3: CASSAGVEAFF
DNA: TGTGCCAGCAGTGCGGGGGTTGAAGCTTTCTTT

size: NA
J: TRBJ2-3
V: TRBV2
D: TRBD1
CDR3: CASSRGTGVGDTQYF
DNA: TGTGCCAGCAGCCGCGGGACAGGGGTGGGAGATACGCAGTATTTT

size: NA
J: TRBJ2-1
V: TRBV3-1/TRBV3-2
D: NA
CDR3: CASSQVGGGAGEQFF
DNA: TGTGCCAGCAGCCAAGTAGGTGGGGGGGCCGGTGAGCAGTTCTTC

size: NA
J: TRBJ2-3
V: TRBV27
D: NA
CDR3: CASSRLPEGTDTQYF
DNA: TGTGCCAGCAGCCGACTCCCGGAGGGGACAGATACGCAGTATTTT

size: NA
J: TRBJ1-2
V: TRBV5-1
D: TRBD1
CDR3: CASSPSTGIYGYTF
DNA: TGCGCCAGCAGCCCCTCGACAGGGATCTATGGCTACACCTTC

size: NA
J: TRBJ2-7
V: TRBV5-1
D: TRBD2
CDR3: CASSRRSGGETYEQYF
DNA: TGCGCCAGCAGCCGTAGGAGCGGGGGGGAAACCTACGAGCAGTACTTC

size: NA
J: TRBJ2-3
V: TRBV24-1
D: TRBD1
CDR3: CATSDAGGAPDTQYF
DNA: TGTGCCACCAGTGACGCAGGGGGCGCCCCAGATACGCAGTATTTT

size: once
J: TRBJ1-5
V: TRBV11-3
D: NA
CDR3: CASSLDEGYINQPQHF
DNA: TGTGCCAGCAGCTTAGATGAGGGATACATCAATCAGCCCCAGCATTTT

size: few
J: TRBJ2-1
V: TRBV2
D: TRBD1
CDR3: CASIRETGLNNEQFF
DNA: TGTGCCAGCATCCGAGAGACAGGGCTAAACAATGAGCAGTTCTTC

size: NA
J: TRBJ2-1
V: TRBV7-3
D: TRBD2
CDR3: CASSHSGTSGGPGNEQFF
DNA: TGTGCCAGCAGCCATTCCGGGACTAGCGGGGGGCCGGGGAATGAGCAGTTCTTC

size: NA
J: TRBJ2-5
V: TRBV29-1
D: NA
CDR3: CSVEVLGVGIQETQYF
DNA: TGCAGCGTTGAAGTGTTAGGGGTCGGCATCCAAGAGACCCAGTACTTC